Listed below are T cell receptor beta chains from one sample, sequenced in a study of blood T cell repertoires in COVID-19. Only in-frame clones appear in the TCRdb table, and some are missing; sequencing was by immunoSEQ multiplex PCR. Of under 45,000 clones in the sample, approximately 84% were seen once. Sequenced material: peripheral blood. Every receptor here comes from a man aged 70 or older with COVID-19, enrolled during active disease. Each CDR3 is given with its conserved first and last residue. Fields, in order: D gene, V gene, clone size, CDR3 length, J gene, CDR3 protein, CDR3 DNA. The D gene is left open where the match is weak. Clone size, where shown, is once, few, many, or a class for clones that have expanded.

.	TRBV7-8	.	14	TRBJ1-4	CASSLDSGHEKLFF	TGTGCCAGCAGCTTAGACAGCGGCCATGAAAAACTGTTTTTT
.	TRBV6-5	.	13	TRBJ1-2	CASRIPGSYGYTF	TGTGCCAGCAGGATCCCGGGATCCTATGGCTACACCTTC
.	TRBV9	.	14	TRBJ2-7	CASSVGGSGDEQYF	TGTGCCAGCAGCGTAGGTGGTAGCGGCGACGAGCAGTACTTC
.	TRBV28	.	14	TRBJ1-5	CASSINRVGQPQHF	TGTGCCAGCAGCATAAACAGGGTAGGTCAGCCCCAGCATTTT
TRBD2	TRBV3-1/TRBV3-2	.	16	TRBJ2-2	CASSHRSGSRHGELFF	TGTGCCAGCAGTCATCGCAGCGGGAGTCGGCACGGGGAGCTGTTTTTT
TRBD1	TRBV5-4	.	14	TRBJ1-1	CASSQGQLNTEAFF	TGTGCCAGCAGCCAGGGACAGTTGAACACTGAAGCTTTCTTT
TRBD2	TRBV3-1/TRBV3-2	once	16	TRBJ2-1	CASSLGLAGGLNEQFF	TGTGCCAGCAGCCTAGGACTAGCGGGAGGCCTGAATGAGCAGTTCTTC
TRBD1	TRBV28	.	13	TRBJ1-1	CASGPGQGTEAFF	TGTGCCAGCGGGCCGGGACAGGGGACTGAAGCTTTCTTT
.	TRBV28	.	15	TRBJ2-7	CASSPTWSQTYEQYF	TGTGCCAGCAGTCCCACGTGGAGCCAAACCTACGAGCAGTACTTC
TRBD2	TRBV11-1	.	14	TRBJ2-1	CASSLAGAYNEQFF	TGTGCCAGCAGCTTGGCGGGAGCTTACAATGAGCAGTTCTTC
TRBD1	TRBV28	.	10	TRBJ1-1	CASSRQGVFF	TGTGCCAGCAGTAGACAGGGGGTTTTCTTT
TRBD2	TRBV9	.	16	TRBJ2-7	CASSVGGLAYPYEQYF	TGTGCCAGCAGCGTAGGGGGACTAGCGTATCCCTACGAGCAGTACTTC
TRBD1	TRBV5-4	.	15	TRBJ2-1	CASRPGGSSRDEQFF	TGTGCCAGCAGGCCAGGGGGCTCTTCAAGGGATGAGCAGTTCTTC
.	TRBV29-1	.	13	TRBJ1-1	CSVTLTGNTEAFF	TGCAGCGTCACCCTGACAGGCAACACTGAAGCTTTCTTT
TRBD2	TRBV5-1	.	17	TRBJ2-1	CASSWGLAGGSYNEQFF	TGCGCCAGCAGTTGGGGACTAGCGGGAGGGTCCTACAATGAGCAGTTCTTC
TRBD1	TRBV28	.	14	TRBJ2-7	CASSWGQGSNQQYF	TGTGCCAGCAGTTGGGGACAGGGGTCTAATCAGCAGTACTTC
.	TRBV2	.	18	TRBJ1-5	CASSEMSASGGVRQPQHF	TGTGCCAGCAGTGAAATGTCGGCCTCGGGGGGAGTTAGGCAGCCCCAGCATTTT
TRBD2	TRBV9	.	14	TRBJ2-7	CASSPGLTVYEQYF	TGTGCCAGCAGCCCGGGACTAACCGTTTACGAGCAGTACTTC
.	TRBV7-2	.	14	TRBJ1-3	CASSLGASGNTIYF	TGTGCCAGCAGCTTAGGGGCCTCTGGAAACACCATATATTTT
.	TRBV27	.	16	TRBJ2-2	CASSFFRQLNTGELFF	TGTGCCAGCAGTTTTTTTCGACAGCTTAACACCGGGGAGCTGTTTTTT
.	TRBV28	few	13	TRBJ1-1	CASGGSGNTEAFF	TGTGCCAGCGGCGGTTCGGGGAACACTGAAGCTTTCTTT
TRBD1	TRBV4-1	.	15	TRBJ2-2	CASSYGTGDTGELFF	TGCGCCAGCAGCTACGGGACAGGAGACACCGGGGAGCTGTTTTTT
.	TRBV11-3	.	15	TRBJ2-1	CASSLSVSSYNEQFF	TGTGCCAGCAGCCTTAGCGTGAGCTCCTACAATGAGCAGTTCTTC
TRBD2	TRBV3-1/TRBV3-2	.	15	TRBJ2-1	CASSQLLAGEHEQFF	TGTGCCAGCAGCCAACTACTAGCGGGAGAGCATGAGCAGTTCTTC
.	TRBV29-1	.	14	TRBJ1-1	CSGNREPGDTEAFF	TGCAGCGGGAACAGGGAGCCCGGGGACACTGAAGCTTTCTTT
TRBD2	TRBV7-6	.	15	TRBJ2-1	CASSLAGGPGNEQFF	TGTGCCAGCAGCTTAGCGGGAGGGCCCGGCAATGAGCAGTTCTTC
TRBD2	TRBV24-1	.	14	TRBJ2-1	CATRRAGVGNEQFF	TGTGCCACCCGTCGGGCGGGAGTCGGCAATGAGCAGTTCTTC
.	TRBV6-2/TRBV6-3	.	12	TRBJ1-2	CASSYAQYGYTF	TGTGCCAGCAGTTACGCTCAGTATGGCTACACCTTC
.	TRBV5-4	.	12	TRBJ2-7	CASSLELYEQYF	TGTGCCAGCAGCTTGGAACTTTACGAGCAGTACTTC
.	TRBV4-3	.	14	TRBJ1-6	CASSQGTGNSPLHF	TGCGCCAGCAGCCAAGGAACAGGGAATTCACCCCTCCACTTT
.	TRBV5-8	once	13	TRBJ1-2	CASSRDIPYGYTF	TGTGCCAGCAGCCGGGACATTCCCTATGGCTACACCTTC
TRBD2	TRBV5-4	.	20	TRBJ2-4	CASSFIGTSGFGLAKNIQYF	TGTGCCAGCAGCTTTATTGGGACTAGCGGGTTCGGGCTAGCCAAAAACATTCAGTACTTC
TRBD2	TRBV5-1	few	13	TRBJ2-1	CASSAGVHNEQFF	TGCGCCAGCAGTGCGGGAGTCCACAATGAGCAGTTCTTC